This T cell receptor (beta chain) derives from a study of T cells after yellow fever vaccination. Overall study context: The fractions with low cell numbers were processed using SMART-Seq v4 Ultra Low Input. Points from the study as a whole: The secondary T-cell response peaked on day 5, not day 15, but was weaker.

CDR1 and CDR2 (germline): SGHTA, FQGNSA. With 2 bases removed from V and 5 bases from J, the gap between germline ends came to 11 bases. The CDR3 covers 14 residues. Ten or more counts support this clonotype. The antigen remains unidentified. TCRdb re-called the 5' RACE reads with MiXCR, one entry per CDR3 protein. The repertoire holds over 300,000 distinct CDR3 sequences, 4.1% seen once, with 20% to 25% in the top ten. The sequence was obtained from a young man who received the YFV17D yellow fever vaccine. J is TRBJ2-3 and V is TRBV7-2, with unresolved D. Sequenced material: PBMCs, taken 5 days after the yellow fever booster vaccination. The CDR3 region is CASSLMSWRDTQYF. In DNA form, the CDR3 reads TGTGCCAGCAGCTTAATGTCTTGGAGAGATACGCAGTATTTT.